Detailed here is one T cell receptor beta chain. Two oligonucleotides, mixed equimolar, formed the beta constant-region primer covering TRBC1 and TRBC2. TCRdb processed the UMI-ligation and nested PCR reads anew with MiXCR; each CDR3 protein has one entry. The data contain around 160,000 distinct CDR3 sequences, about 18% of them singletons. The CDR3 runs to 15 residues. Germline V CDR1 and CDR2: SGHVS, FNYEAQ. Trimming cost V 5 bases and J 7 bases, with 17 bases left between them. The record originates from a study of naive and memory T cell subsets. The sample comprised naive CD4+ T cells from blood. The rearrangement links TRBV7-6 to TRBJ1-4; D is perhaps TRBD1 (5 bases). The sequence came from a human donor in good health. In nucleotides, the CDR3 is TGTGCCAGCAGCCCCCTGGGGGGGGGGGTTGAAAAACTGTTTTTT. Translating it yields CASSPLGGGVEKLFF.